The clone carrying this T cell receptor beta chain was seen more than once but under ten times. Its matching antigen is unknown. What was amplified from RNA transcripts were TCR beta CDR3 regions. HTBI primers drove first-round RT-PCR of the TCR CDR3. TCRdb recomputed calls from the multiplex PCR reads with MiXCR, one row per CDR3 protein. In the table there are roughly 650,000 distinct CDR3 sequences, about 16% of which are singletons. The data derive from a study of T cells in Graves' hyperthyroidism and ophthalmopathy. Study context: The initial diagnosis was the point when peripheral blood was collected, ahead of any treatment.

Trimming cost V 2 bases and J 5 bases; bases outside gene matches: 10. The germline gives CDR1 KGHSH, CDR2 LQKENI. The CDR3 has 18 amino acids. Regarding the study as a whole: From stable hyperthyroidism, ophthalmopathy was set apart by a 13 V-J model. Blood also contained most expanded thyroid clonotypes above 0.001.

Ophthalmopathy patients showed a Clinical Activity Score of at least 3, NOSPECS grade of at least 4 and duration under 3 months. This receptor was identified in a woman aged 40-49 years with Graves' ophthalmopathy. The sample comprised blood. The genes are TRBV18 and TRBJ2-5; 14 bases match TRBD2. The CDR3 bases are TGTGCCAGCTCACCAATCTTGGGACTAGCGGGAGCTGGGGAGACCCAGTACTTC. Protein sequence: CASSPILGLAGAGETQYF.